Listed below are T cell receptor beta chains from one sample, sequenced in a study of cytomegalovirus exposure and HLA in healthy donors. Sequencing was performed with immunoSEQ multiplex PCR; in TCRdb, only in-frame clones are kept and a portion is missing. The table includes roughly 330,000 clones, about 85% detected once. Sequencing used PBMCs. These receptors were taken from a woman under 40 in good health and CMV-seropositive. Each CDR3 is given with its conserved first and last residue. The order of the fields is J gene, V gene, CDR3 protein.

TRBJ1-2 | TRBV5-6 | CASSGKQGGYGYTF
TRBJ2-7 | TRBV12-1 | CASSLRDRDYEQYF
TRBJ1-1 | TRBV2 | CARGTANTEAFF
TRBJ2-1 | TRBV27 | CASSFSGRTYNEQFF
TRBJ2-5 | TRBV2 | CASSADRVQETQYF
TRBJ1-2 | TRBV6-1 | CASSEAGLPHGYTF
TRBJ2-2 | TRBV19 | CASKGRENTGELFF
TRBJ2-2 | TRBV7-3 | CASSSTSTGELFF
TRBJ2-3 | TRBV5-6 | CASSLGQGGLADTQYF
TRBJ1-2 | TRBV5-1 | CASSHGTVGYGYTF
TRBJ2-5 | TRBV7-8 | CASSPRDFLETQYF
TRBJ2-1 | TRBV6-4 | CASSLAGGPYNEQFF
TRBJ2-3 | TRBV14 | CASSHTGYTDTQYF
TRBJ2-7 | TRBV28 | CASSSSRGREERGYEQYF
TRBJ2-7 | TRBV7-9 | CASSLWNRRYEQYF
TRBJ2-7 | TRBV7-2 | CASSLRRGAYEQYF
TRBJ2-5 | TRBV11-2 | CASRANLAGETQYF
TRBJ1-3 | TRBV28 | CASSTGQTLYF
TRBJ1-5 | TRBV15 | CATSRDSRNQPQHF
TRBJ2-7 | TRBV4-3 | CASSQTSGSFYEQYF
TRBJ2-1 | TRBV4-3 | CASSHAGTRNNEQFF
TRBJ2-5 | TRBV29-1 | CSVDNIQGALMKTQYF
TRBJ1-5 | TRBV18 | CASSPDGIGNQPQHF
TRBJ2-1 | TRBV7-9 | CASSARDTGGEVGEQFF